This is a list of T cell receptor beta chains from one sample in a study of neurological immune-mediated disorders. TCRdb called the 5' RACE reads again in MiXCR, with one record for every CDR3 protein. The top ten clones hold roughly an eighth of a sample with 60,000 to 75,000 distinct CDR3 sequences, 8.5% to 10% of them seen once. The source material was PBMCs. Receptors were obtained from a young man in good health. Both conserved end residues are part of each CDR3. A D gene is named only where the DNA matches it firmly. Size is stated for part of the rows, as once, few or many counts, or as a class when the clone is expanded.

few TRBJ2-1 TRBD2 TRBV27 TGTGCCAGCAGTAGGCAGCGGGGGGGCTACAATGAGCAGTTCTTC CASSRQRGGYNEQFF
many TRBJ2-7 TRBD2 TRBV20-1 TGCAGTGCTAGAGCCGGGACAAGCCCCGGGACTAGCTACTACGAGCAGTACTTC CSARAGTSPGTSYYEQYF
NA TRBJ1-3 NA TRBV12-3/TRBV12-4 TGTGCCAGCAGTTTGGATAACGGCAACACCATATATTTT CASSLDNGNTIYF
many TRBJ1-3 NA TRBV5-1 TGCGCCAGCAGCTTACCGACGGTTGAGGGGTCTCGCTCTGGAAACACCATATATTTT CASSLPTVEGSRSGNTIYF
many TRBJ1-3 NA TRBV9 TGTGCCTCCAAAGGGGGGGCTGGAAACACCATATATTTT CASKGGAGNTIYF
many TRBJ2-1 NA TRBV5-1 TGCGCCAGCAGCTTGTTCAGTGGGGCAGAGCAGTTCTTC CASSLFSGAEQFF
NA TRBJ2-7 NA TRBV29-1 TGCAGCGCCGGGATGGGGGCGGGGGATTATTACGAGCAGTACTTC CSAGMGAGDYYEQYF
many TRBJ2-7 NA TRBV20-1 TGCAGTGCTAGATCCCCCTACGAGCAGTACTTC CSARSPYEQYF
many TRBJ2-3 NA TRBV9 TGTGCCAGCAGCGTAAGAGCGGGCACAGGGCGGGCGGCGAGTCCCCCAGATACGCAGTATTTT CASSVRAGTGRAASPPDTQYF
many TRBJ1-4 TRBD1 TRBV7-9 TGTGCCAGCAGCAGAGACAGGGATGAAAAACTGTTTTTT CASSRDRDEKLFF